The 18 T cell receptor beta chains given below trace back to one sample, sequenced in a study of T cell responses to AZD1222 COVID-19 vaccine. The method was immunoSEQ multiplex PCR; TCRdb's version includes in-frame clones alone and lacks a portion of them. The sample contains about 97,000 clones, approximately 88% of which appear only once. The sequencing here drew on peripheral blood, taken on day 0 of AZD1222 vaccination. Every receptor here comes from an adult in good health.

This clone was counted between two and nine times. The genes are TRBV11-2 and TRBJ1-6; the match to TRBD1 covers 7 bases. J lost 7 bases, V lost 5 bases, and 5 bases had no gene match. The germline gives CDR1 SGHAT, CDR2 FQNNGV. The length of the CDR3 is 14 residues. CDR3 in DNA: TGTGCCAGCAGCCACCGGGACAGCAATTCACCCCTCCACTTT. Translating it yields CASSHRDSNSPLHF. The full variable domain, rest sourced from reference TRBV11-2 and TRBJ1-6, is EAGVAQSPRYKIIEKRQSVAFWCNPISGHATLYWYQQILGQGPKLLIQFQNNGVVDDSQLPKDRFSAERLKGVDSTLKIQPAKLEDSAVYLCASSHRDSNSPLHFGNGTRLTVT.

This chain links TRBV19 with TRBJ1-2; the match to TRBD1 covers 7 bases. This CDR3 spans 16 amino acids. V lost 7 bases to trimming and J lost 4 bases; unmatched junction nucleotides: 15. CDR1 LNHDA and CDR2 SQIVND come from the germline V gene (reference sequence). The chain's CDR3 is CASTGSPSGQIYGYTF. The CDR3, as DNA: TGTGCCAGTACAGGATCACCTTCGGGACAGATCTATGGCTACACCTTC.

This clone was seen a few times. The chain has TRBV3-1 (or the pseudogene TRBV3-2) and TRBJ2-2, with D perhaps TRBD1 (5 bases). The V gene lost 4 bases and the J gene lost 0 bases, with 9 bases spanning the gap. Germline-derived CDR1 and CDR2 are LGHDT and YNNKEL (reference sequence). The CDR3 consists of 15 residues. The chain's CDR3 is CASSPQGANTGELFF. In DNA, the CDR3 is TGTGCCAGCAGCCCCCAGGGCGCGAACACCGGGGAGCTGTTTTTT.

The chain couples TRBV20-1 to TRBJ1-1; D gene ambiguous. Trimming shortened V by 3 bases and J by 3 bases, and 11 bases separated the two germline ends. This CDR3 is 13 amino acids long. Germline V CDR1 and CDR2: DFQATT, SNEGSKA (reference sequence). CDR3 in amino acids: CSASPLGDTEAFF. In DNA form, the CDR3 reads TGCAGTGCTAGTCCTCTTGGAGACACTGAAGCTTTCTTT.

The genes are TRBV5-1 and TRBJ1-4; tentatively, D is TRBD1 (5 bases). The V gene's germline CDR1 is SGHRS and CDR2 YFSETQ. V dropped 4 bases and J dropped 5 bases, with 18 bases sitting between them. This CDR3 spans 16 amino acids. CDR3 protein: CASSLQAGGRNEKLFF. The CDR3 DNA reads as TGCGCCAGCAGCCTGCAGGCCGGGGGACGGAATGAAAAACTGTTTTTT.

J is TRBJ1-2 and V is TRBV28; no clear D. Germline CDR1 and CDR2: MDHEN and SYDVKM. The ends were cut back, 6 bases at V and 4 bases at J, with 9 bases in the middle. The CDR3 loop spans 12 amino acids. The CDR3 DNA sequence: TGTGCCAGCAGGAGCTCCATCTATGGCTACACCTTC. Translating gives CASRSSIYGYTF.

The chain joins TRBV6-5 to TRBJ1-1; D unresolved. With 6 bases removed from V and 2 bases from J, the gap between germline ends came to 10 bases. The CDR3 is 13 amino acids. Looked up from germline, CDR1 is MNHEY and CDR2 is SVGAGI. The CDR3 protein is CASRLGPNTEAFF. DNA for the CDR3: TGTGCCAGCAGACTTGGACCAAACACTGAAGCTTTCTTT.

The V and J genes are TRBV3-1 (or the pseudogene TRBV3-2) and TRBJ1-1, with 9 bases lining up with TRBD1. The CDR3 contains 16 residues. Germline loops: CDR1 LGHDT, CDR2 YNNKEL (reference sequence). V shed 4 bases and J 8 bases; nucleotides not matched to a gene: 14. The CDR3 spells CASSRHRGRAEAEAFF. CDR3 bases: TGTGCCAGCAGCCGACACAGGGGGCGGGCCGAGGCCGAAGCTTTCTTT.

The chain carries TRBV9 and TRBJ1-6, with 10 bases identical to TRBD1. Trimming cost V 4 bases and J 11 bases; bases outside gene matches: 6. Per the germline V gene, CDR1 is SGDLS and CDR2 is YYNGEE. This CDR3 has 14 residues. The chain's CDR3 is CASSSGTGVTPLHF. Here the CDR3 DNA reads TGTGCCAGCAGCTCCGGGACAGGGGTAACACCCCTCCACTTT.

The V call is TRBV19, the J call TRBJ1-4; D is unresolved. Germline V gene data show CDR1 as LNHDA and CDR2 as SQIVND (reference sequence). The CDR3 runs to 11 residues. V lost 6 bases and J lost 6, with 5 bases in between. This chain's CDR3 is CASSSYEKLFF. CDR3 sequence (DNA): TGTGCCAGTAGCTCATATGAAAAACTGTTTTTT.

The sample holds a few counts of this clone. The chain uses TRBV4-3 and TRBJ1-1; D remains ambiguous. V was trimmed by 0 bases and J by 1 base, leaving 9 bases between them. The CDR3 has 15 amino acids. Germline CDR1 is LGHNA and CDR2 is YSLEER. The CDR3 DNA reads as TGCGCCAGCAGCCAAGAGTTCCAGCCGAACACTGAAGCTTTCTTT. Amino acid sequence: CASSQEFQPNTEAFF.

This chain connects TRBV6-2 or TRBV6-3 to TRBJ2-2; 14 bases fit TRBD2. Germline lookup yields CDR1 MNHEY and CDR2 SVGEGT. V lost 2 bases to trimming and J lost 5 bases; unmatched junction nucleotides: 13. CDR3 length: 20 amino acids. CDR3 region: CASSYNPYQTSGRGTGELFF. CDR3 nucleotides: TGTGCCAGCAGTTACAACCCCTATCAGACTAGCGGGAGGGGAACCGGGGAGCTGTTTTTT.

The chain joins TRBV7-2 to TRBJ2-7, with 7 nucleotides matching TRBD2. Germline loops: CDR1 SGHTA, CDR2 FQGNSA. The CDR3 covers 18 residues. V shed 1 base and J 5 bases; nucleotides not matched to a gene: 17. CDR3 residues: CASSLVPTSVWFFDEQYV. DNA of the CDR3: TGTGCCAGCAGCTTAGTACCTACTAGCGTATGGTTTTTCGACGAGCAGTACGTC.

The V call is TRBV29-1, the J call TRBJ2-5; 9 nucleotides agree with TRBD1. The trim removed 5 bases at V and 5 bases at J, leaving 3 bases unmatched. The CDR3 runs 12 residues. CDR1 is SQVTM, CDR2 ANQGSEA, per germline. In nucleotides, the CDR3 is TGCAGCGTTACAGGGGGCTTGGAGACCCAGTACTTC. Translating gives CSVTGGLETQYF. The full variable domain, with the rest looked up from reference TRBV29-1 and TRBJ2-5, is SAVISQKPSRDICQRGTSLTIQCQVDSQVTMMFWYRQQPGQSLTLIATANQGSEATYESGFVIDKFPISRPNLTFSTLTVSNMSPEDSSIYLCSVTGGLETQYFGPGTRLLVL.

The chain has TRBV27 and TRBJ1-5; the match to TRBD1 covers 7 bases. This CDR3 is built from 14 residues. Germline assignment: CDR1 MNHEY and CDR2 SMNVEV (reference sequence). The V segment lost 8 bases and the J segment 4 bases; nucleotides outside the gene matches: 8. The CDR3 loop is CASGRTGVNQPQHF. The CDR3 nucleotides read TGTGCCAGCGGGCGTACAGGGGTGAATCAGCCCCAGCATTTT.

The V call is TRBV7-8, the J call TRBJ1-2; 12 nucleotides agree with TRBD1. Germline CDR1 reads SGHVS; CDR2 reads FQNEAQ. The CDR3 consists of 18 residues. V shed 1 base, J shed 2 bases, and the junction held 8 bases outside the gene matches. The CDR3 loop is CASSLGISGTGGNYGYTF. The CDR3 region has the DNA TGTGCCAGCAGCTTAGGGATTTCCGGGACAGGGGGCAACTATGGCTACACCTTC.

This clone was recorded once. The chain has TRBV27 and TRBJ2-3; D gene ambiguous. The CDR3 runs 14 residues. Germline CDR1 is MNHEY and CDR2 is SMNVEV (reference sequence). V was shortened by 5 bases and J by 1 base, with 10 bases between the two germline ends. This chain's CDR3 is CASSNALGTDTQYF. The CDR3 DNA reads as TGTGCCAGCAGTAATGCGTTAGGCACAGATACGCAGTATTTT.

This clone showed up just once. The chain joins TRBV6-6 to TRBJ2-1; 12 bases are shared with TRBD2. Germline V CDR1 and CDR2: MNHNY, SVGAGI (reference sequence). Germline trimming cut 4 bases from V and 5 bases from J; bases unmatched to any gene: 3. The CDR3 consists of 15 residues. This CDR3 reads CASSWTSGVNNEQFF. The CDR3 DNA reads as TGTGCCAGCAGTTGGACTAGCGGGGTTAACAATGAGCAGTTCTTC.